This is a list of T cell receptor beta chains from one sample in a study of cytomegalovirus exposure and HLA in healthy donors. Sequencing used immunoSEQ multiplex PCR; TCRdb keeps in-frame clones, though not all of them. In the table there are about 130,000 clones, about 72% of which are singletons. Source material: PBMCs. The receptors derive from a female donor in good health and CMV-seronegative. CDR3s include the opening cysteine and the closing phenylalanine or tryptophan. The D gene is left open where the match is weak. Clone size is stated in some rows and not others, as once, few, many or a class when expanded.

d_call | j_call | v_call | clone_size | cdr3_aa | cdr3_nt
. | TRBJ2-2 | TRBV11-3 | . | CASSLTGELFF | TGTGCCAGCAGCCTCACCGGGGAGCTGTTTTTT
. | TRBJ1-3 | TRBV7-2 | . | CASSLAGGTGHTIYF | TGTGCCAGCAGCTTAGCGGGGGGAACTGGGCACACCATATATTTT
TRBD1 | TRBJ1-1 | TRBV7-9 | . | CASSKTGVDTEAFF | TGTGCCAGCAGCAAGACAGGGGTTGACACTGAAGCTTTCTTT
TRBD1 | TRBJ1-1 | TRBV5-5 | . | CASSLVGTGNTEAFF | TGTGCCAGCAGCTTGGTGGGGACAGGGAACACTGAAGCTTTCTTT
. | TRBJ1-2 | TRBV2 | . | CASSSRTAAGEGYTF | TGTGCCAGCAGTTCTCGGACGGCCGCGGGTGAAGGCTACACCTTC
TRBD1 | TRBJ1-2 | TRBV7-2 | . | CASSLVWSGTGANYGYTF | TGTGCCAGCAGCTTAGTGTGGTCCGGGACAGGAGCTAACTATGGCTACACCTTC
. | TRBJ1-5 | TRBV28 | . | CASSFIGSHHQPQHF | TGTGCCAGCAGTTTTATAGGGAGCCACCATCAGCCCCAGCATTTT
TRBD2 | TRBJ2-7 | TRBV10-3 | few | CAISRGLAGQGEQYF | TGTGCCATCAGTCGGGGACTAGCGGGGCAGGGCGAGCAGTACTTC
TRBD1 | TRBJ2-2 | TRBV19 | . | CASSAMTGGGGELFF | TGTGCCAGTAGTGCCATGACAGGGGGAGGCGGGGAGCTGTTTTTT
. | TRBJ1-1 | TRBV30 | . | CAWSGGGRTEAFF | TGTGCCTGGAGTGGGGGGGGGAGGACTGAAGCTTTCTTT
. | TRBJ2-3 | TRBV7-7 | . | CASSQGGRDTQYF | TGTGCCAGCAGCCAAGGGGGTCGGGATACGCAGTATTTT
TRBD1 | TRBJ1-1 | TRBV27 | once | CASSQPGGLFTEAFF | TGTGCCAGCAGTCAGCCAGGGGGTCTGTTCACTGAAGCTTTCTTT
TRBD1 | TRBJ1-2 | TRBV7-2 | . | CASSLSPGGGYTF | TGTGCCAGCAGCTTAAGTCCAGGGGGTGGCTACACCTTC
TRBD1 | TRBJ1-5 | TRBV7-9 | . | CASSLPGGDQPQHF | TGTGCCAGCAGCTTACCAGGGGGAGATCAGCCCCAGCATTTT
TRBD2 | TRBJ2-7 | TRBV5-6 | . | CASSLIPAGVSYEQYF | TGTGCCAGCAGCTTGATCCCAGCGGGAGTTTCCTACGAGCAGTACTTC
. | TRBJ2-5 | TRBV4-3 | . | CASSQDRGLETQYF | TGCGCCAGCAGCCAAGATAGGGGTCTGGAGACCCAGTACTTC
TRBD2 | TRBJ2-5 | TRBV7-2 | . | CASSLTSGRGETQYF | TGTGCCAGCAGCTTAACTAGCGGGAGAGGAGAGACCCAGTACTTC
. | TRBJ1-3 | TRBV6-5 | . | CASRPTGLHTIYF | TGTGCCAGCAGACCTACAGGGCTTCACACCATATATTTT
. | TRBJ1-5 | TRBV6-1 | . | CASGQYSNQPQHF | TGTGCCAGCGGACAGTATAGCAATCAGCCCCAGCATTTT
. | TRBJ2-7 | TRBV27 | . | CASSLWAGAGEQYF | TGTGCCAGCAGTTTATGGGCAGGGGCGGGCGAGCAGTACTTC
TRBD1 | TRBJ2-5 | TRBV5-4 | few | CASSRGQIAQETQYF | TGTGCCAGCAGTAGGGGACAGATCGCACAGGAGACCCAGTACTTC
. | TRBJ2-2 | TRBV30 | . | CAWTLALATNTGELFF | TGTGCCTGGACTCTCGCTCTAGCTACCAACACCGGGGAGCTGTTTTTT
. | TRBJ1-2 | TRBV2 | . | CASSEAQGGAHTF | TGTGCCAGCAGTGAAGCGCAAGGAGGAGCCCACACCTTC
TRBD2 | TRBJ2-4 | TRBV10-2 | few | CASSESAGVAKNIQYF | TGCGCCAGCAGTGAATCCGCGGGAGTAGCCAAAAACATTCAGTACTTC
. | TRBJ1-4 | TRBV27 | . | CASSAWGGSNEKLFF | TGTGCCAGCAGTGCCTGGGGGGGGAGTAATGAAAAACTGTTTTTT
. | TRBJ1-2 | TRBV6-6 | . | CASSSQPGTAYYGYTF | TGTGCCAGCAGTTCCCAACCCGGGACTGCCTACTATGGCTACACCTTC
. | TRBJ2-5 | TRBV5-4 | . | CASSFLGGGGTQYF | TGTGCCAGCAGCTTTCTCGGAGGGGGGGGGACCCAGTACTTC
. | TRBJ2-1 | TRBV9 | . | CASSVSGEGEQFF | TGTGCCAGCAGCGTAAGCGGAGAGGGTGAGCAGTTCTTC
. | TRBJ1-1 | TRBV7-2 | . | CASSLEQGTEAFF | TGTGCCAGCAGCTTAGAGCAGGGAACTGAAGCTTTCTTT
TRBD1 | TRBJ1-1 | TRBV7-2 | . | CASSLQGGTEAFF | TGTGCCAGCAGCTTACAGGGGGGCACTGAAGCTTTCTTT
TRBD1 | TRBJ1-1 | TRBV29-1 | . | CSGNRGLTEAFF | TGCAGCGGGAACAGGGGGCTCACTGAAGCTTTCTTT
TRBD2 | TRBJ2-7 | TRBV5-5 | . | CASSFGGSGRLAGYEQYF | TGTGCCAGCAGCTTTGGTGGATCAGGGCGGCTAGCGGGGTACGAGCAGTACTTC
TRBD1 | TRBJ2-3 | TRBV30 | . | CAWSSTGGRTDTQYF | TGTGCCTGGAGTTCCACAGGGGGCCGGACAGATACGCAGTATTTT
. | TRBJ1-5 | TRBV2 | few | CASEGGAQHF | TGTGCCAGCGAGGGGGGGGCCCAGCATTTT
. | TRBJ2-1 | TRBV27 | . | CARGARIYNEQFF | TGTGCCAGGGGGGCTAGAATCTACAATGAGCAGTTCTTC
TRBD1 | TRBJ2-7 | TRBV2 | once | CASSGTGGPPIEQYF | TGTGCCAGCAGTGGGACAGGGGGCCCTCCTATAGAGCAGTACTTC
. | TRBJ2-1 | TRBV29-1 | . | CSVVLAEGGNEQFF | TGCAGCGTTGTATTAGCGGAGGGGGGGAATGAGCAGTTCTTC
. | TRBJ2-7 | TRBV20-1 | few | CSASYEQYF | TGCAGTGCTAGTTACGAGCAGTACTTC
TRBD1 | TRBJ2-2 | TRBV28 | once | CASSSPGQGNHGELFF | TGTGCCAGCAGTTCGCCGGGACAGGGAAATCACGGGGAGCTGTTTTTT
. | TRBJ2-3 | TRBV2 | . | CASNRYTSTDTQYF | TGTGCCAGCAATCGTTATACTAGCACAGATACGCAGTATTTT
. | TRBJ2-7 | TRBV6-1 | . | CASSPLRLNEQYF | TGTGCCAGCAGTCCCCTCCGACTGAACGAGCAGTACTTC
. | TRBJ2-1 | TRBV5-4 | . | CASSLAGGNEQFF | TGTGCCAGCAGCTTGGCCGGGGGCAATGAGCAGTTCTTC
. | TRBJ2-7 | TRBV7-9 | . | CASSPSSGPAYEQYF | TGTGCCAGCAGCCCAAGCAGCGGGCCAGCCTACGAGCAGTACTTC
. | TRBJ1-4 | TRBV7-9 | . | CASSLGQLGEKLFF | TGTGCCAGCAGCTTAGGTCAACTCGGTGAAAAACTGTTTTTT
TRBD1 | TRBJ2-1 | TRBV9 | . | CASSYSSGTGLDYNEQFF | TGTGCCAGCAGCTACTCCTCCGGGACAGGGTTAGACTACAATGAGCAGTTCTTC
. | TRBJ1-5 | TRBV7-2 | . | CASSLYGGRDQPQHF | TGTGCCAGCAGCTTATACGGGGGACGGGATCAGCCCCAGCATTTT
TRBD1 | TRBJ2-5 | TRBV29-1 | . | CSEGTVKETQYF | TGCAGCGAGGGGACAGTAAAAGAGACCCAGTACTTC